These T cell receptor beta chains were read from a single sample in a study of CD8 T cells in ankylosing spondylitis. TCRdb ran MiXCR on the 5' RACE reads and lists one entry per CDR3 protein. The data show roughly 220,000 distinct CDR3 sequences, over 9.5% seen once. Source material: blood, either unsorted or a sorted T cell fraction (not recorded which). These TCRs come from a male donor with ankylosing spondylitis or in good health (not recorded which). The CDR3 runs from the conserved cysteine through the conserved F or W. A D gene is named only where the DNA matches it firmly. A clone size is listed for some rows: how often the clone was seen (once, few, many), or a class if it is expanded.

cdr3_nt | cdr3_aa | v_call | clone_size | j_call | d_call
TGTGCCAGCAGCTCCTATTGGGGGGGGACCGAGGTGTCCTCTGGAAACACCATATATTTT | CASSSYWGGTEVSSGNTIYF | TRBV11-1 | few | TRBJ1-3 | NA
TGCAGTGCTAGGGGATATACGGCGGGGAGACTCACAGATACGCAGTATTTT | CSARGYTAGRLTDTQYF | TRBV20-1 | NA | TRBJ2-3 | NA
TGCAGCGTTGAGACAGGGCTTTCGGACATTCAGTACTTC | CSVETGLSDIQYF | TRBV29-1 | many | TRBJ2-4 | TRBD1
TGTGCCAGTAGTATGCCCAGGGACAGGAGTACCCACGAGCAGTACTTC | CASSMPRDRSTHEQYF | TRBV19 | once | TRBJ2-7 | TRBD1
TGTGCCAGCATTCGCGGGGGGGCGTGGAATGAGCAGTTCTTC | CASIRGGAWNEQFF | TRBV2 | NA | TRBJ2-1 | TRBD2
TGCAGTGCTAGACTTAATGAGCAGTTCTTC | CSARLNEQFF | TRBV20-1 | NA | TRBJ2-1 | NA
TGCAGTGCTCGAACAGTGGCCACAGATACGCAGTATTTT | CSARTVATDTQYF | TRBV20-1 | many | TRBJ2-3 | NA
TGTGCCAGCAGTCCTCGGGGGAAAGGTGGGGAGACCCAGTACTTC | CASSPRGKGGETQYF | TRBV12-3/TRBV12-4 | many | TRBJ2-5 | NA
TGCAGTGCTGTACCGGACAGGGGTTGGGAGACCCAGTACTTC | CSAVPDRGWETQYF | TRBV20-1 | NA | TRBJ2-5 | TRBD1
TGTGCCAGCAGTTTAGAGGGAAGGAGGGGATTCACAGATACGCAGTATTTT | CASSLEGRRGFTDTQYF | TRBV12-3/TRBV12-4 | few | TRBJ2-3 | NA
TGTGCCTGGAGTGTGAACAGGGAGGACAATGAGCAGTTCTTC | CAWSVNREDNEQFF | TRBV30 | few | TRBJ2-1 | NA
TGCGCCAGCAGCGTCGACAACTGGGGGTACGAGCAGTACTTC | CASSVDNWGYEQYF | TRBV5-1 | many | TRBJ2-7 | NA
TGCAGTGCTAGAGATTGGACAGACCTGAACACTGAAGCTTTCTTT | CSARDWTDLNTEAFF | TRBV20-1 | NA | TRBJ1-1 | NA
TGTGCCAGCTGGGTTTGGGGGAGCGAGGAGACCCAGTACTTC | CASWVWGSEETQYF | TRBV3-1 | NA | TRBJ2-5 | NA
TGCAGCGTTGTTCGGGAGACCCAGTACTTC | CSVVRETQYF | TRBV29-1 | few | TRBJ2-5 | NA